The subject of this entry is one TCR beta chain. The antigen is undetermined. TCRdb independently ran MiXCR on the 5' RACE reads; one entry per CDR3 protein. This sample has 180,000 or so distinct CDR3 sequences, with roughly 12% found just once. The data derive from a study of T-cell memory formation after mild COVID-19. Study results and caveats: CD8+ contracting clones occupied EMRA, while CD4+ ones occupied mainly CM and EM. Some clones that responded were present in memory (sampled pre-infection), which suggests cross-reactive memory joined.

The material sequenced was PBMCs or a T cell subset sorted from them (not recorded which). The TCR originated in a young man who had mild COVID-19 (a few samples of this study predate the infection). Cell type and time point are not known.

CDR3 sequence: CATSDARRETLDTQYF. In DNA form, the CDR3 reads TGTGCCACCAGTGATGCCCGCAGGGAGACCCTAGATACGCAGTATTTT. The chain uses TRBV24-1 and TRBJ2-3; either TRBD1 or TRBD2 may supply D (5 bases each). Germline-derived CDR1 and CDR2 are KGHDR and SFDVKD. This CDR3 has 16 residues. Trimming left V 3 bases short and J 5 bases short, with 17 bases between.